Listed here are 8 T cell receptor beta chains from one sample, sequenced in a study of T-cell reconstitution after alpha-beta-depleted transplantation in children. Unique molecular identifiers were incorporated into the prepared TCRbeta library. From the PCR reads, TCRdb called clonotypes with MiXCR, one entry per CDR3 protein. The data contain about 260,000 distinct CDR3 sequences, under 9.5% of them singletons. Source: PBMCs, mostly from graft donor cells, taken 180 days after TCRalphabeta/CD19-depleted stem cell transplant. Source of these receptors: a male patient between 5 and 17 years old who had a stem cell transplant for acute lymphoblastic leukemia, so the T cells may come from the graft donor.

Ten or more counts support this clonotype. V usage is TRBV2 and J usage is TRBJ1-1; D gene ambiguous. This CDR3 has 11 amino acids. Germline-derived CDR1 and CDR2 are SNHLY and FYNNEI. V was shortened by 9 bases and J by 1 base, with 6 bases between the two germline ends. DNA of the CDR3: TGTGCCAGTCCCACGAACACTGAAGCTTTCTTT. Its protein is CASPTNTEAFF.

This clonotype appeared many times. The chain has TRBV28 and TRBJ2-7, with 10 bases matching TRBD1. V dropped 5 bases and J dropped 5; count of bases not matched to a gene: 9. The V gene's germline CDR1 is MDHEN and CDR2 SYDVKM. The CDR3 contains 15 residues. The CDR3 protein is CASSRGGQGYDEQYF. The CDR3 region has the DNA TGTGCCAGCAGTCGGGGGGGACAGGGGTACGACGAGCAGTACTTC.

This clonotype was detected only a few times. V and J are TRBV20-1 and TRBJ1-5, with TRBD1 matching over 7 bases. Germline CDR1 reads DFQATT; CDR2 reads SNEGSKA (reference sequence). This CDR3 contains 18 residues. V was pared by 0 bases and J by 4 bases, with 15 bases of the junction left unmatched. The DNA for the CDR3 is TGCAGTGCTAGAGATGTGGGACAGACGGGATTTATTAATCAGCCCCAGCATTTT. Translating it yields CSARDVGQTGFINQPQHF.

In its sample, this clonotype was seen many times. The chain joins TRBV10-3 to TRBJ2-1, with D perhaps matching TRBD1 or TRBD2 (5 bases each). CDR1 ENHRY and CDR2 SYGVKD come from the germline V gene. The V end lost 6 bases, the J end lost 0 bases, and 12 bases lay between the germline ends. The CDR3 contains 15 residues. The CDR3: CAIRVPGLSYNEQFF. In DNA form, the CDR3 reads TGTGCCATCAGAGTACCGGGGCTCTCCTACAATGAGCAGTTCTTC.

J is TRBJ1-5 and V is TRBV5-6; the D is unclear. Per germline, CDR1 SGHDT and CDR2 YYEEEE. The CDR3 sequence is 13 residues long. The V gene lost 9 bases and the J gene lost 4 bases, with 14 bases spanning the gap. Written as DNA, the CDR3 is TGTGCCATCGGCCCCGGAGGGAATCAGCCCCAGCATTTT. Its protein product is CAIGPGGNQPQHF.

This clonotype was counted ten times or more. The chain joins TRBV20-1 to TRBJ2-4; D uncertain. Germline loops: CDR1 DFQATT, CDR2 SNEGSKA (reference sequence). The CDR3 contains 15 residues. The V end lost 1 base, the J end lost 2 bases, and 12 bases lay between the germline ends. CDR3 DNA sequence: TGCAGTGCTAGAGGGCAGCCGGTAACCAAAAACATTCAGTACTTC. This translates into CSARGQPVTKNIQYF.

V and J are TRBV21-1 and TRBJ1-3; whether TRBD1, the table's D call, matches the DNA was not checked. TRBV21-1 is annotated as a pseudogene. The CDR3 extends over 14 amino acids. CDR3 residues: CASSNRDSGNTIYF. The CDR3 nucleotides read TGTGCCAGCAGCAACCGGGACTCTGGAAACACCATATATTTT.

In this sample, this clonotype turned up many times. The J gene is TRBJ2-1, the V gene TRBV21-1; whether TRBD1, the table's D call, matches the DNA was not checked. TRBV21-1 is a known pseudogene. This CDR3 is built from 16 residues. CDR3 amino acids: CASSKYGGAGYNEQFF. CDR3 nucleotides: TGTGCCAGCAGCAAATATGGGGGGGCGGGCTACAATGAGCAGTTCTTC.